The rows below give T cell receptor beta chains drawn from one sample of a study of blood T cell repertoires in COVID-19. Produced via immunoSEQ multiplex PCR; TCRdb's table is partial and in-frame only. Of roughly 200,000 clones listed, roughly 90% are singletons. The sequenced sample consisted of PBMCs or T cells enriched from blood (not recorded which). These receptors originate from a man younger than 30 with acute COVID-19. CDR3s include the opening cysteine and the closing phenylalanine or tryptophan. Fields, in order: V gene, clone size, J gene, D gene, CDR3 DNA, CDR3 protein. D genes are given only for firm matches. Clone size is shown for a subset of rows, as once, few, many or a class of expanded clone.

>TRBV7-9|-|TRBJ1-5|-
TGTGCCAGCAGCTTAGGATCAGGGGAACAGCCCCAGCATTTT
CASSLGSGEQPQHF
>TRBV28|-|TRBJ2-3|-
TGTGCCAGCAGTCGGGGGAACACAGATACGCAGTATTTT
CASSRGNTDTQYF
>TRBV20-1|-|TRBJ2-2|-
TGCAGTGCTAGTGGGGGGCATATTAACACCGGGGAGCTGTTTTTT
CSASGGHINTGELFF
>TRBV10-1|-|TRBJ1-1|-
TGCGCCAGCAGTGAGTCTTTAGGGGGTATGAACACTGAAGCTTTCTTT
CASSESLGGMNTEAFF
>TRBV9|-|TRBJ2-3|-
TGTGCCAGCAGCGGATTAGGAAGTTCAACGGGGGATACGCAGTATTTT
CASSGLGSSTGDTQYF
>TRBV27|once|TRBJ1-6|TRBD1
TGTGCCAGCAGTTTATCGCCCGGGACAGACTATAATTCACCCCTCCACTTT
CASSLSPGTDYNSPLHF
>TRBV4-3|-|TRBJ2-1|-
TGCGCCAGCTCTGCGCTGGGAGTTGCTGAGCAGTTCTTC
CASSALGVAEQFF
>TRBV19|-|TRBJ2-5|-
TGTGCCAGTAACAGAGCCTACGGACTAGAGACCCAGTACTTC
CASNRAYGLETQYF
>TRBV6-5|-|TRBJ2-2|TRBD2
TGTGCCAGCAGTTATAGGACTAGCGGAGGGACCGGGGAGCTGTTTTTT
CASSYRTSGGTGELFF
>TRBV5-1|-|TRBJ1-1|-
TGCGCCAGCAACCAGGGCACTGAAGCTTTCTTT
CASNQGTEAFF
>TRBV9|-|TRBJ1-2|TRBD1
TGTGCCAGCAGCGCACAGGGGGATGGCTACACCTTC
CASSAQGDGYTF
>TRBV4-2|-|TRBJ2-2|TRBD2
TGTGCCAGCAACCTCCCTGGGCTAGCGGGAGAAGGCACCGGGGAGCTGTTTTTT
CASNLPGLAGEGTGELFF
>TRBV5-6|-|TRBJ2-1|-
TGTGCCAGCAGCCCCCTCCGGGGGAATGAGCAGTTCTTC
CASSPLRGNEQFF
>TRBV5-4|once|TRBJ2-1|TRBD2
TGTGCCAGCAGCTTGACTCTAGCGGGTAGGGAGCAGTTCTTC
CASSLTLAGREQFF
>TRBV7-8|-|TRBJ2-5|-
TGTGCCAGCAGCCCGCACAGGGCCGCAGGGCAAGAGACCCAGTACTTC
CASSPHRAAGQETQYF
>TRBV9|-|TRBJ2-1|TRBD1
TGTGCCAGCAGCGCTCAAGGGACAGCTGGAAACAATGAGCAGTTCTTC
CASSAQGTAGNNEQFF
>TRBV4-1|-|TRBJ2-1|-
TGCGCCAGCAGCCCCAGCCCGCCGTACGGGAGCTCCTACAATGAGCAGTTCTTC
CASSPSPPYGSSYNEQFF
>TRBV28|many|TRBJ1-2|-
TGTGCCAGCAGTTCAAACTATGGCTACACCTTC
CASSSNYGYTF
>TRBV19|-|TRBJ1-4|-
TGTGCCAGTAGTATCAGGACTCAAGCAACTAATGAAAAACTGTTTTTT
CASSIRTQATNEKLFF
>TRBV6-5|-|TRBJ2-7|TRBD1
TGTGCCAGCAAAACAGGGGGTCCCCCCTACGAGCAGTACTTC
CASKTGGPPYEQYF
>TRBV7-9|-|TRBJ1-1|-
TGTGCCAGCAGCTTAGAGAGAGAAATGTACCGGGAAGCTTTCTTT
CASSLEREMYREAFF
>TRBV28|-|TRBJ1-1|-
TGTGCCAGCAGTTACAGGGAGGGCACTGAAGCTTTCTTT
CASSYREGTEAFF
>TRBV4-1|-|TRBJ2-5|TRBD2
TGCGCCAGCAGCCCCCCCATAGGCGGGAGGTCGGGAGAGACCCAGTACTTC
CASSPPIGGRSGETQYF
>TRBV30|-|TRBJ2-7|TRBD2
TGTGCCTGGACCGCGGGGGGGAGCTCCTACGAGCAGTACTTC
CAWTAGGSSYEQYF
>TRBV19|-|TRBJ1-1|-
TGTGCCAGTAGTCACGGTCCGAACACTGAAGCTTTCTTT
CASSHGPNTEAFF
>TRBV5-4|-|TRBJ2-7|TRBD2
TGTGCCAGCAGCGCTGAGACTAGCGGGAACCCTCCAAGCTCCTACGAGCAGTACTTC
CASSAETSGNPPSSYEQYF
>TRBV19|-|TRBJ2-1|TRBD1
TGTGCCAGTAGTATACTGGGACAGGGGGCCCACAATGAGCAGTTCTTC
CASSILGQGAHNEQFF
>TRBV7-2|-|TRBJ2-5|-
TGTGCCAGCAGCTTAGTCGGCCCACAGCCCCAAGAGACCCAGTACTTC
CASSLVGPQPQETQYF
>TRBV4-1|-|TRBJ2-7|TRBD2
TGCGCCAGCAGCCAACAGCCGGGACTAGCGGGAACCTACGAGCAGTACTTC
CASSQQPGLAGTYEQYF
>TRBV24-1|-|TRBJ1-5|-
TGTGCCACCAGTGATCCCCAGGATAATAGCAATCAGCCCCAGCATTTT
CATSDPQDNSNQPQHF
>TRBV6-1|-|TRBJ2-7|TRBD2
TGTGCCAGCAGTGATGGTCTAGCGGGACCCTACGAGCAGTACTTC
CASSDGLAGPYEQYF
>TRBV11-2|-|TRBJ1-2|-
TGTGCCAGCAGCTTAGATCCGGGGTTAGGCTATGGCTACACCTTC
CASSLDPGLGYGYTF
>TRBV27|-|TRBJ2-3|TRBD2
TGTGCCAGCAGTTACTTTGGGACTAGCGGAGATACGCAGTATTTT
CASSYFGTSGDTQYF
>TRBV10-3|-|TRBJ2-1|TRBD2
TGTGCCATCAAATTCTTCGCTAGCGGGATTTGGTTTTCGGGCAATGAGCAGTTCTTC
CAIKFFASGIWFSGNEQFF
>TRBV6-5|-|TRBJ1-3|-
TGTGCCAGCAGAAGAACAGGGATGTCTGGAAACACCATATATTTT
CASRRTGMSGNTIYF
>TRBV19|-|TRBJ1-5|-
TGTGCCAGTAGTATTACGGGGGAACGTCAGCCCCAGCATTTT
CASSITGERQPQHF
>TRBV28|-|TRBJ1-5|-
TGTGCCAGCAGTTCCTCCGGGACATGGGGCCGTAATGGCAATCAGCCCCAGCATTTT
CASSSSGTWGRNGNQPQHF
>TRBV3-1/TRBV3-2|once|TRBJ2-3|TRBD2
TGTGCCAGCAGCCAAGTATTTGCGGGAGGGAAAGATACGCAGTATTTT
CASSQVFAGGKDTQYF
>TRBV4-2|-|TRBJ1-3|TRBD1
TGTGCCAGCAGAGGGGGCAGGCAGGGTGGAAACACCATATATTTT
CASRGGRQGGNTIYF
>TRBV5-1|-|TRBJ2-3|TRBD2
TGCGCCAGCAGCTTTTCAGCGGGAGGCCTCGATGGAGATACGCAGTATTTT
CASSFSAGGLDGDTQYF
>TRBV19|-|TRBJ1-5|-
TGTGCCAGTAGGAATACTAATAATCAGCCCCAGCATTTT
CASRNTNNQPQHF
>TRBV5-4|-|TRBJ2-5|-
TGTGCCAGCAGCTTGGGATCCCCCAGGGATTCGGGAGAGACCCAGTACTTC
CASSLGSPRDSGETQYF
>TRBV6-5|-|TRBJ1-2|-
TGTGCCAGCAGCGAGGCTAACTATGGCTACACCTTC
CASSEANYGYTF
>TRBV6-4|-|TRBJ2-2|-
TGTGCCAGCAGTGAAGGCCCTAGCGACACCGGGGAGCTGTTTTTT
CASSEGPSDTGELFF
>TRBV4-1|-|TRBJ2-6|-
TGCGCCAGCAGCCAGCCCGGGACAACGTCCTCTGGGGCCAACGTCCTGACTTTC
CASSQPGTTSSGANVLTF
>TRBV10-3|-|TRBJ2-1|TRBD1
TGTGCCATCTCCTCGGGACAGGGTGTAAATGAGCAGTTCTTC
CAISSGQGVNEQFF
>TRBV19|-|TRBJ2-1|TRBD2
TGTGCCAGTAGTTCCCGGACTAGCGGTCAGTACAATGAGCAGTTCTTC
CASSSRTSGQYNEQFF
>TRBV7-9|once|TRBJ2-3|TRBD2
TGTGCCAGCAGCTTAGATAGCGGGAGGGCACCAGATACGCAGTATTTT
CASSLDSGRAPDTQYF
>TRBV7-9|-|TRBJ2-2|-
TGTGCCAGCAGCCCCAGGGTAGGGTTCAACGGGGAGCTGTTTTTT
CASSPRVGFNGELFF
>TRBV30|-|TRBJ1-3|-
TGTGCCTGGAGCCAAGATAGCAACTCTGGAAACACCATATATTTT
CAWSQDSNSGNTIYF
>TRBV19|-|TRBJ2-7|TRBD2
TGTGCCAGTACTGGACTAGCTTCCTACGAGCAGTACTTC
CASTGLASYEQYF
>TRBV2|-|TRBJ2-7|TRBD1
TGTGCCAGCAGCACACCGGGACAGGGAGACGAGCAGTACTTC
CASSTPGQGDEQYF
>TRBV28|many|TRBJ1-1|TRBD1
TGTGCCAGCCTTACAGGGGCCCTGGGCACTGAAGCTTTCTTT
CASLTGALGTEAFF
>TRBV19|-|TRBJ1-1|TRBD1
TGTGCCAGTAGTGCAAGAAACAGGGGGCAACGGGTCACTGAAGCTTTCTTT
CASSARNRGQRVTEAFF
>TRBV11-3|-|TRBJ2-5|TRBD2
TGTGCCAGCAGCTTATGGGGGGGTGTTGGGTCGGAGACCCAGTACTTC
CASSLWGGVGSETQYF
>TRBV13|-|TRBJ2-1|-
TGTGCCAGCAGCCCGGGACAAAACAATGAGCAGTTCTTC
CASSPGQNNEQFF
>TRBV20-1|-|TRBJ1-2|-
TGCAGTGCTAGTCCAGACAGTTGGTATGGCTACACCTTC
CSASPDSWYGYTF
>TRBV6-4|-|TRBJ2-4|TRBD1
TGTGCCAGCAGTCCCGACAGGGGTAACATTCAGTACTTC
CASSPDRGNIQYF
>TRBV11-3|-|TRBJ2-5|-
TGTGCCAGCAGCTCCCGGGAACAAAAGACCCAGTACTTC
CASSSREQKTQYF